This TCR beta chain was observed in a study of cytomegalovirus exposure and HLA in healthy donors. Overall study results and limits: Researchers catalogued about 150 TCR beta chains as cytomegalovirus-associated.

Some clones are missing from TCRdb's copy, which holds only in-frame ones; the method was immunoSEQ multiplex PCR. The sample holds about 75,000 clones, 85% seen once. As to this clone: The antigen is undetermined.

The V end lost 7 bases, the J end lost 4 bases, and 16 bases lay between the germline ends. Germline V gene lookup returns CDR1 SGHTA and CDR2 FQGNSA. The CDR3 covers 14 residues. This chain uses TRBV7-2 with TRBJ1-2, with D unclear. Sequenced: PBMCs. The sequence derives from a man aged 25 to 40 in good health and CMV-seronegative. CDR3 nucleotides: TGTGCCAGCACCTCCACCCCCGGGATCTATGGCTACACCTTC. Translation: CASTSTPGIYGYTF.